One T cell receptor (beta chain) is described in this entry. No antigen is known for it. This entry belongs to a study of OX40 agonist ivuxolimab in advanced cancers. Findings and caveats of the study: CD8+ T cells showed, on average, more clonal expansion than CD4+ cells. With doses of 0.1 to 3.0 mg/kg, CD4+ and CD8+ blood T cells had undergone clonal expansion by week 6.

Trimming cost V 1 base and J 1 base, with 11 bases left between them. The CDR3 is 14 residues long. Germline V CDR1 and CDR2: SQVTM, ANQGSEA. Clones were sequenced by immunoSEQ multiplex PCR, and TCRdb holds only the in-frame ones, with some missing. The profile shows 20,000 or so clones, roughly 80% of them singletons. The sequence came from an adult with an advanced solid tumor such as melanoma, head and neck, liver or kidney cancer. Specimen: CD4+ or CD8+ T cells sorted from blood, collected in a trial of the OX40 agonist ivuxolimab. The V call is TRBV29-1, the J call TRBJ2-7; perhaps TRBD1 as D (5 bases). The CDR3, as DNA: TGCAGCGTTGAAGTTCCAGGGTCATCCTACGAGCAGTACTTC. The encoded protein is CSVEVPGSSYEQYF.